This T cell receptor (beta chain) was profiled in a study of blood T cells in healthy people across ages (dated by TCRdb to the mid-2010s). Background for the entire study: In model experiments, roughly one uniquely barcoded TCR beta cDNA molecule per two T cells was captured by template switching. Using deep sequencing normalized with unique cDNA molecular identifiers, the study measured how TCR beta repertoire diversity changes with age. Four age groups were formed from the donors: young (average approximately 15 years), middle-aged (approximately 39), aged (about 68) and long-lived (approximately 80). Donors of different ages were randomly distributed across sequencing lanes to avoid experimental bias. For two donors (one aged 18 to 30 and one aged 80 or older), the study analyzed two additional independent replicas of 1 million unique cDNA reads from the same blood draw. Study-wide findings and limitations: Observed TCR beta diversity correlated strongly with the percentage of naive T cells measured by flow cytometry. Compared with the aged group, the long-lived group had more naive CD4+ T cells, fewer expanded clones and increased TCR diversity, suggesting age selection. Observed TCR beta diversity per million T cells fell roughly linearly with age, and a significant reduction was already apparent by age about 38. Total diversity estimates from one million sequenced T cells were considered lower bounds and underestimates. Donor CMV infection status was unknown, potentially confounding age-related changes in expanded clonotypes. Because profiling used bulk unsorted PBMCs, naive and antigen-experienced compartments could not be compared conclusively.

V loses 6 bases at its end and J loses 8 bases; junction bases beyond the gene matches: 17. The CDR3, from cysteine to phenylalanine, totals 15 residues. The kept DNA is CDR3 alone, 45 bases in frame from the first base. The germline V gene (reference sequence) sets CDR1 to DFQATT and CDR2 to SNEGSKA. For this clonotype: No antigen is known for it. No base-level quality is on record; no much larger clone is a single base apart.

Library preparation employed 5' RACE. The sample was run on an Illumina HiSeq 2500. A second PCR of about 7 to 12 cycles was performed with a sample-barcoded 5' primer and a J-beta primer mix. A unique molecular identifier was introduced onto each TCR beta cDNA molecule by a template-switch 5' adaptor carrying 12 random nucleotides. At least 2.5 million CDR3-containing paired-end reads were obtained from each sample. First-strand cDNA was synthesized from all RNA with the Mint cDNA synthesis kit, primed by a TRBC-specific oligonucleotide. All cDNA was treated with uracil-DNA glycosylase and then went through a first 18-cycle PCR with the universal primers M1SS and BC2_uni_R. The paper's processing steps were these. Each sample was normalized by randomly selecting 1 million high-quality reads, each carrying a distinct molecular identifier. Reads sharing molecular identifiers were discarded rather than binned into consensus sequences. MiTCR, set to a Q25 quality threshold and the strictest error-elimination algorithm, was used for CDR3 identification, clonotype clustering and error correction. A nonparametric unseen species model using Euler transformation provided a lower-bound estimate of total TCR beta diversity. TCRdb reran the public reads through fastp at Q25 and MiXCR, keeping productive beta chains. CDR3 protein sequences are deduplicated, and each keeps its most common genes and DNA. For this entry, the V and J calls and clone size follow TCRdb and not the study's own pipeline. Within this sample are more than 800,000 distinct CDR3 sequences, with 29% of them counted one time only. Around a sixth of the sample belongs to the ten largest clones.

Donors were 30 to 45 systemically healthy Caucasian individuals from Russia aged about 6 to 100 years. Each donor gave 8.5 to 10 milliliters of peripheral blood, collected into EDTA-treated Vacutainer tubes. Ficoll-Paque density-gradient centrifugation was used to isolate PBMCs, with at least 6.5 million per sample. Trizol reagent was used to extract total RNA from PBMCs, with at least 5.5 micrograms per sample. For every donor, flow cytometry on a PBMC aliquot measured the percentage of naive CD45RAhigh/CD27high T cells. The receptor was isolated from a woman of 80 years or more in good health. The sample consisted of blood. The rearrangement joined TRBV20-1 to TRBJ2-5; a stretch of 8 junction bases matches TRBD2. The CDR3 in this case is CSASSGTSGGGTQYF. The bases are TGCAGTGCCTCCTCCGGGACTAGTGGGGGGGGTACCCAGTACTTC.